A few counts support the clone carrying this TCR beta chain. Antigen: not known. This record comes from a study of T-cell reconstitution after alpha-beta-depleted transplantation in children. The V gene end was trimmed by 1 base and the J gene end by 0 bases; junction bases not matched to a gene: 5. CDR1 and CDR2 from the germline V gene are LGHNA and YNFKEQ. The CDR3 is 17 amino acids. General study findings and limits: The origin of high day-60 TCRbeta diversity in some patients lay in surviving recipient T cells and thymic progenitors. Expanded graft clones numbering several hundred reportedly gave rise to alpha-beta T cells about two months after transplant. Newly produced T cells mostly provided counts and TCRbeta diversity after one year, as hyperexpanded clones declined.

Unique molecular identifiers were incorporated when the TCRbeta library was constructed. TCRdb re-analysed the PCR reads in MiXCR, keeping a single row per CDR3 protein. The repertoire includes about 900,000 distinct CDR3 sequences, 25% to 30% of them detected once, and about 28% sits in the top ten. This chain connects TRBV4-2 to TRBJ2-4, with 8 bases aligning to TRBD2. The sequence derives from a boy under three years old who had a stem cell transplant for SCID, so the T cells may come from the graft donor. Sequenced material: PBMCs, mostly from graft donor cells, taken 360 days after TCRalphabeta/CD19-depleted stem cell transplant. In nucleotides, the CDR3 is TGTGCCAGCAGCCAAGTTGGGCTAGCGGGAGCCAAAAACATTCAGTACTTC. This encodes CASSQVGLAGAKNIQYF.